This record covers a single T cell receptor beta chain. This sample was taken from a study of CD8 T cells in Susac syndrome. The authors reverse transcribed roughly 0.5 to 1 ug RNA with random hexamers. TCR beta CDR3 was amplified by immunoSEQ covering 54 Vbeta and 13 Jbeta. TCRdb passed the immunoSEQ multiplex PCR reads through MiXCR, listing each CDR3 protein once. The sample lists around 99,000 distinct CDR3 sequences, around 95% occurring once. Blood CD8+ and CD4+ T cells underwent high-throughput TCR beta sequencing. Controls comprised healthy donors matched for age and sex. TEMRA cells were FACS-enriched, while CD8+ and CD4+ T cells were negatively isolated. This TCR was sampled from a human donor in good health. Sequencing was performed on CD4+ T cells from PBMCs.

The CDR3 coding sequence is TGTGCCAGCAGCATAAACGGACAGGGGAAGGTCCAAGAGACCCAGTACTTC. Residues: CASSINGQGKVQETQYF. V and J are TRBV7-9 and TRBJ2-5; TRBD1 agrees at 9 bases. Per the germline V gene, CDR1 is SEHNR and CDR2 is FQNEAQ (reference sequence). This CDR3 region has 17 residues. The trim removed 5 bases at V and 1 base at J, leaving 11 bases unmatched.